These 2 T cell receptor beta chains were sequenced from one sample in a study of shared clonotypes between healthy human individuals. Using immunoSEQ multiplex PCR, the repertoire was profiled, and TCRdb retains in-frame clones only, with some absent. The table includes about 1 million clones, 60% to 80% detected once. Sequencing was carried out using memory CD4+ T cells sorted from blood. The subset: CD45RA-negative fraction. Receptors were obtained from a young man in good health.

This sequence joins TRBV29-1 and TRBJ2-2; 7 nucleotides line up with TRBD2. This CDR3 is 16 amino acids long. V lost 3 bases and J lost 3; bases outside the gene matches: 10. Germline CDR1 is SQVTM and CDR2 is ANQGSEA. CDR3 sequence: CSVDPRHGGDTGELFF. CDR3 nucleotide sequence: TGCAGCGTTGACCCCCGTCATGGGGGGGACACCGGGGAGCTGTTTTTT.

In its sample, this clone was seen a few times. The chain combines TRBV10-3 with TRBJ2-1, with D unresolved. V was clipped by 4 bases and J by 7 bases, with 14 bases between them. Per germline, CDR1 ENHRY and CDR2 SYGVKD. There are 14 residues in the CDR3. The CDR3 is CAISGSSVPNEQFF. CDR3 sequence (DNA): TGTGCCATCAGTGGGAGTTCCGTGCCTAATGAGCAGTTCTTC.